This T cell receptor (beta chain) is from a study of graft-versus-host responses after intestinal transplantation. The wider study: Grafts were multivisceral, liver-intestinal, or isolated intestinal. Study outcomes and limitations: Some GvH clones appeared in ileal mucosa or blood before recipient bone marrow.

TCRdb keeps only in-frame clones here, not all; method: immunoSEQ multiplex PCR. The sample carries roughly 14,000 clones, approximately 30% recorded once. Unmatched junction bases numbered 3, after V lost 0 bases and J lost 6 bases. This CDR3 is built from 15 residues. Per germline, CDR1 LGHNA and CDR2 YSLEER. Co-plated with some 200,000 CFSE-labeled responder cells were some 200,000 irradiated, violet-dye-labeled stimulator cells. A sort after the reaction isolated proliferating CFSE-low CD3+CD4+ and CD3+CD8+ responders. The sample consisted of alloreactive CD8+ T cells from a mixed lymphocyte reaction culture, taken before intestinal transplant. Specified subset: CFSE-low proliferating T cells sorted from roughly 6-day pre-transplant mixed lymphocyte reaction (GvH or HvG direction). The sequence came from a human patient who received an intestinal transplant. The chain is built from TRBV4-3 and TRBJ1-3; TRBD1 matches at 9 bases. This CDR3 reads CASSQDRTGANTIYF. CDR3 nucleotides: TGCGCCAGCAGCCAAGATCGGACAGGGGCAAACACCATATATTTT.